Below are 9 T cell receptor beta chains sequenced from a single sample in a study of shared clonotypes between healthy human individuals (TCRdb year 2020). Library preparation was by the immunoSEQ multiplex PCR assay. As stored in TCRdb, this immuneACCESS dataset retains in-frame rearrangements with V and J assigned. A fraction of the clones does not appear; measured against another copy, unresolved V genes explain less than half of the discrepancy, and the remainder lacks a known reason. This sample holds approximately 810,000 clones; around 93% were observed only once. The top ten clones comprise around 24% of the sample. CD8 naive samples were CD45RO-negative cells positively selected for CCR7, giving a CD45RA+CCR7+ population that excluded TemRA cells. Sequences were obtained from naive CD8+ T cells sorted from blood. The cell subset or site label, read with the paper, signifies: CD45RA+CCR7+. These receptors all come from a man aged 30 to 39 in good health.

This chain connects TRBV11-2 to TRBJ2-2, with D maybe TRBD1 (6 bases). CDR3 length: 15 amino acids. Per germline, CDR1 SGHAT and CDR2 FQNNGV. The V end lost 5 bases, the J end lost 1 base, and 11 bases lay between the germline ends. CDR3 sequence reads: CASSVGHLNTGELFF. The DNA of the CDR3 is TGTGCCAGCAGCGTGGGACATTTGAACACCGGGGAGCTGTTTTTT.

The gene calls are TRBV21-1 and TRBJ2-2; the listed D gene, TRBD2, was not tested against the DNA. TRBV21-1 is listed as a pseudogene. This CDR3 contains 19 residues. The CDR3 here is CASRELRLAGVSDTGELFF. The DNA for the CDR3 is TGTGCCAGCAGGGAGTTAAGACTAGCGGGAGTATCGGACACCGGGGAGCTGTTTTTT.

The chain couples TRBV4-1 to TRBJ2-6; 11 bases align to TRBD2. V was pared by 2 bases and J by 0 bases, with 3 bases of the junction left unmatched. Germline V gene data show CDR1 as MGHRA and CDR2 as YSYEKL. The CDR3 spans 18 residues. The CDR3 is CASSQRTSGRSGANVLTF. DNA for the CDR3: TGCGCCAGCAGCCAAAGGACTAGCGGGCGCTCTGGGGCCAACGTCCTGACTTTC.

J is TRBJ2-7 and V is TRBV5-1; unclear D gene. Germline V gene sequence: CDR1 SGHRS, CDR2 YFSETQ. The V and J ends lost 0 bases and 0 bases respectively, with 10 bases between them. This CDR3 has 15 residues. CDR3 loop: CASSLGPLNSYEQYF. CDR3 DNA: TGCGCCAGCAGCTTGGGACCGCTGAACTCCTACGAGCAGTACTTC.

This chain joins TRBV28 and TRBJ2-2; D possibly uses TRBD1 or TRBD2 (5 bases each). Germline CDR1 MDHEN, CDR2 SYDVKM. The CDR3 is 20 residues long. V was shortened by 4 bases and J by 0 bases, with 24 bases between the two germline ends. The CDR3 DNA follows: TGTGCCAGCAGTTCCCCCGGGACCGCAGCCTTAGAACCGAACACCGGGGAGCTGTTTTTT. This codes for CASSSPGTAALEPNTGELFF.

The chain employs TRBV27 and TRBJ2-1; D gene unclear. The germline V and J ends were trimmed by 5 bases and 10 bases, with 12 bases remaining between them. The CDR3 runs 12 residues. Germline CDR1 is MNHEY and CDR2 is SMNVEV (reference sequence). CDR3 amino acids: CASSVTRAEQFF. CDR3 nucleotide sequence: TGTGCCAGCAGTGTGACTCGTGCCGAGCAGTTCTTC.

This clone was recorded a few times. The chain combines TRBV4-2 with TRBJ1-2; unclear D gene. This CDR3 contains 15 residues. V lost 5 bases and J lost 2, with 15 bases in between. Per the germline V gene, CDR1 is LGHNA and CDR2 is YNFKEQ. CDR3 sequence: CASSFQKRTNYGYTF. The CDR3 DNA sequence: TGTGCCAGCAGCTTCCAAAAGAGAACCAACTATGGCTACACCTTC.

The chain carries TRBV11-2 and TRBJ1-1, with a weak D call TRBD1 (6 bases). CDR3 length equals 16 residues. In germline, CDR1 is SGHAT, CDR2 FQNNGV. V lost 0 bases and J lost 4, with 15 bases in between. CDR3 amino acids: CASSLDGGRWVTEAFF. As DNA, the CDR3 is TGTGCCAGCAGCTTAGATGGGGGGCGGTGGGTCACTGAAGCTTTCTTT.

The V call is TRBV7-9, the J call TRBJ1-1; D is undetermined. Trimming stripped 3 bases from V and 7 bases from J, with 12 bases between. The length of the CDR3 is 13 residues. Germline V gives CDR1 SEHNR, CDR2 FQNEAQ (reference sequence). The CDR3 spells CASSLWEKIEAFF. For the CDR3, the DNA is TGTGCCAGCAGCTTGTGGGAAAAGATTGAAGCTTTCTTT.